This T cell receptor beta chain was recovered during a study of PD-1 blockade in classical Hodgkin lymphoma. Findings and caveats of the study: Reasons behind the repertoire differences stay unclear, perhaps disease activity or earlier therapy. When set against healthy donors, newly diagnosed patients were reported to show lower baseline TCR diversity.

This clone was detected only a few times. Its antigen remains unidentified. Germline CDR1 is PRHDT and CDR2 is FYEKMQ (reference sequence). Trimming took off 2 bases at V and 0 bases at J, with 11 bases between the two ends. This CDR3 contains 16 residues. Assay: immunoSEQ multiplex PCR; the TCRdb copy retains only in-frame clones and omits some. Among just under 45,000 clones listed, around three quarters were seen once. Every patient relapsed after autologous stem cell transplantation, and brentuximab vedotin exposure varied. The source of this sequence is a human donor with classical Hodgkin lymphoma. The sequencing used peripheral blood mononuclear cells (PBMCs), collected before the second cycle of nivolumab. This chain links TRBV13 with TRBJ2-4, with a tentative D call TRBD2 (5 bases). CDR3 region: CASSLRGSLAKNIQYF. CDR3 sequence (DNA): TGTGCCAGCAGCTTACGGGGATCCCTAGCCAAAAACATTCAGTACTTC.